The 15 T cell receptor beta chains below were found in one sample sequenced in a study of CD8 T cells in Susac syndrome. Reverse transcription used about 0.5 to 1 ug RNA and random hexamers. TCRdb redid the calling of the immunoSEQ multiplex PCR reads with MiXCR, one entry per CDR3 protein. Among over 95,000 distinct CDR3 sequences listed, 80% to 95% were seen once. Sample: CD4+ T cells from PBMCs. The receptor source for this set is a human donor in good health.

The V and J genes are TRBV19 and TRBJ2-7, with D possibly called TRBD1 or TRBD2 (5 bases each). The length of the CDR3 is 15 residues. The V end lost 3 bases, the J end lost 2 bases, and 14 bases lay between the germline ends. The V gene's germline CDR1 is LNHDA and CDR2 SQIVND (reference sequence). CDR3 sequence reads: CASSIGAEGAYEQYF. In DNA form, the CDR3 reads TGTGCCAGTAGTATCGGGGCTGAAGGCGCCTACGAGCAGTACTTC.

The rearrangement uses TRBV18 and TRBJ1-5; D gene ambiguous. The CDR3 runs to 16 residues. The germline V and J ends were trimmed by 6 bases and 0 bases, with 15 bases remaining between them. The V gene's germline CDR1 is KGHSH and CDR2 LQKENI. Written as DNA, the CDR3 is TGTGCCAGCTCCCCTACGGTCCGTTCTAGCAATCAGCCCCAGCATTTT. It yields the protein CASSPTVRSSNQPQHF.

V is TRBV5-1 and J is TRBJ2-5, with 10 bases identical to TRBD1. The germline gives CDR1 SGHRS, CDR2 YFSETQ. This CDR3 spans 13 amino acids. The V and J ends lost 8 bases and 5 bases, in that order; junction bases with no gene match: 6. The CDR3 DNA sequence: TGCGCCAGTACGACAGGGGGCCGGGAGACCCAGTACTTC. This sequence encodes CASTTGGRETQYF.

The sample holds one count of this clonotype. The rearrangement links TRBV2 to TRBJ1-2; TRBD1 aligns across 7 bases. This CDR3 is 12 amino acids long. V shed 9 bases and J 5 bases; nucleotides not matched to a gene: 6. The germline V gene encodes CDR1 SNHLY and CDR2 FYNNEI. Here the CDR3 reads CASPDRLYGYTF. The CDR3 bases are TGTGCCAGTCCGGACAGGTTATATGGCTACACCTTC.

V is TRBV20-1 and J is TRBJ1-5, with D unclear. The germline CDR1 and CDR2 sequences are DFQATT and SNEGSKA (reference sequence). The CDR3 is 15 residues long. V lost 0 bases and J lost 2, with 11 bases in between. In nucleotides, the CDR3 is TGCAGTGCTAGAGAACCGGATATGGGCAATCAGCCCCAGCATTTT. It translates to CSAREPDMGNQPQHF.

The chain joins TRBV4-3 to TRBJ2-1; D is unclear. This CDR3 comprises 17 residues. Trimming left V 5 bases short and J 1 base short, with 18 bases between. Germline loops: CDR1 LGHNA, CDR2 YSLEER. CDR3 nucleotide sequence: TGCGCCAGCAGCAGAGCGTGGGATTCGCTATCCTACAATGAGCAGTTCTTC. Its protein is CASSRAWDSLSYNEQFF.

The genes are TRBV2 and TRBJ2-1; D ambiguous. The CDR3 is made up of 17 amino acids. Trimming stripped 2 bases from V and 0 bases from J, with 14 bases between. The germline V gene encodes CDR1 SNHLY and CDR2 FYNNEI. DNA of the CDR3: TGTGCCAGCAGTGAATATGTCGCTACGAGCTCCTACAATGAGCAGTTCTTC. It yields the protein CASSEYVATSSYNEQFF.

The V call is TRBV7-3, the J call TRBJ2-5; unclear D gene. Germline CDR1 reads SGHTA; CDR2 reads FQGTGA. There are 14 residues in the CDR3. Trimming removed 4 bases from V and 4 bases from J, with 13 bases in between. The CDR3 nucleotides read TGTGCCAGCAGCTCCGACGGGTTCACAGAGACCCAGTACTTC. Amino acids: CASSSDGFTETQYF.

The gene calls are TRBV21-1 and TRBJ1-2; the D call in the table, TRBD1, was not verified against the DNA. TRBV21-1 is reported as a pseudogene. The CDR3 is made up of 13 amino acids. The CDR3 is CASRRDWEDGYTF. In nucleotides, the CDR3 is TGTGCCAGCAGAAGGGACTGGGAGGATGGCTACACCTTC.

V and J are TRBV5-1 and TRBJ2-3; D gene uncertain. The V end was cut by 0 bases, the J end by 2 bases, with 4 bases between. The germline V gene has CDR1 SGHRS and CDR2 YFSETQ. CDR3 length equals 13 residues. The CDR3 reads CASSLGHTDTQYF. The CDR3 DNA reads as TGCGCCAGCAGCTTGGGGCACACAGATACGCAGTATTTT. The variable domain in full, with the rest retrieved from reference TRBV5-1 and TRBJ2-3, is KAGVTQTPRYLIKTRGQQVTLSCSPISGHRSVSWYQQTPGQGLQFLFEYFSETQRNKGNFPGRFSGRQFSNSRSEMNVSTLELGDSALYLCASSLGHTDTQYFGPGTRLTVL.

The chain links TRBV6-2 or TRBV6-3 to TRBJ1-1; D may be TRBD1 (6 bases). The V end was cut by 5 bases, the J end by 3 bases, with 10 bases between. Germline assignment: CDR1 MNHEY and CDR2 SVGEGT. There are 13 residues in the CDR3. The CDR3 nucleotides read TGTGCCAGCAGTCCTCGGACAGACACTGAAGCTTTCTTT. It translates to CASSPRTDTEAFF.

The genes are TRBV20-1 and TRBJ2-1; D unclear. Per germline, CDR1 DFQATT and CDR2 SNEGSKA (reference sequence). Trimming took 5 bases from V and 7 from J, leaving 9 bases between them. There are 11 residues in the CDR3. In DNA, the CDR3 is TGCAGTGCTGATCGTGCGAATGAGCAGTTCTTC. Protein product: CSADRANEQFF.

The CDR3 nucleotides are TGTGCCAGCTCACCCTTGGGGGCGAACACTGAAGCTTTCTTT. Its protein product is CASSPLGANTEAFF. The rearrangement joins TRBV18 to TRBJ1-1; D is possibly TRBD1 (6 bases). Looked up from germline, CDR1 is KGHSH and CDR2 is LQKENI. V was cut by 3 bases and J by 1 base, with 9 bases left in between. The CDR3 has 14 residues.

This chain links TRBV3-1 with TRBJ2-1; 13 bases map to TRBD2. After removal of 4 bases from V and 12 bases from J, the junction contained 9 bases not matched to a gene. Germline V gene data show CDR1 as LGHDT and CDR2 as YNNKEL (reference sequence). The CDR3 totals 15 residues. The CDR3 nucleotides are TGTGCCAGCAGCCGAGGGACTAGCGGGGCGTTAACGCAGTTCTTC. Its protein is CASSRGTSGALTQFF.

This clonotype was counted a single time. One end of the junction does not line up with germline, which may come from a read error. The chain employs TRBV20-1 and TRBJ2-7, with TRBD2 identical over 8 bases. This CDR3 has 15 amino acids. Germline assignment: CDR1 DFQATT and CDR2 SNEGSKA (reference sequence). The CDR3 DNA follows: TGCAGTGCTTTTCTCGGGCTAGCGGGCTCCGACGAGCAGTACTTC. As protein: CSAFLGLAGSDEQYF.